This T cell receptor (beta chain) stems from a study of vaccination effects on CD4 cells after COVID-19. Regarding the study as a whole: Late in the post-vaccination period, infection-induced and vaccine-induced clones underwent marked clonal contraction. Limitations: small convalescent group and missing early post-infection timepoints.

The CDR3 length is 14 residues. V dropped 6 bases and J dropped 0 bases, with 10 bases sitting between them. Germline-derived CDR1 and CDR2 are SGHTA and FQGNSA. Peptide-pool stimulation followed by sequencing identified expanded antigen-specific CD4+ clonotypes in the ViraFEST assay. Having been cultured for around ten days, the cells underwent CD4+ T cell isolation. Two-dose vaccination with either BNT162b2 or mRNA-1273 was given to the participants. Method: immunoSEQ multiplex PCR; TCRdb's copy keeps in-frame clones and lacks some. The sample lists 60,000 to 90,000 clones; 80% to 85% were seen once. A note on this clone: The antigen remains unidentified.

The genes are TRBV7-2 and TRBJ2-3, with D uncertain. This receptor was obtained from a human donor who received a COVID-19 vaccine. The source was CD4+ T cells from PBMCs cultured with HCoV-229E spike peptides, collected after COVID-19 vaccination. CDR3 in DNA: TGTGCCAGCAGATCCGCCTACAGCACAGATACGCAGTATTTT. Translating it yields CASRSAYSTDTQYF.